This T cell receptor (beta chain) emerged from a study of cytomegalovirus exposure and HLA in healthy donors. Study results and limitations: A cluster of highly shared sequence variants was likely a sequencing artifact. HLA restriction was apparent for most CMV-associated TCR beta chains in a later analysis.

PCR primers comprised 60 Vbeta and 13 Jbeta primers. Clones were read by immunoSEQ multiplex PCR, and TCRdb kept only the in-frame ones, dropping some. The data contain more than 110,000 clones, around 86% of them singletons. At sampling all donors were nominally healthy, likely with unrecorded immune exposures. With 8 bases removed from V and 1 base from J, the gap between germline ends came to 15 bases. CDR1 is SNHLY, CDR2 FYNNEI, per germline. The CDR3 has 14 residues. This clone showed up just once. Its target is unknown. The sequenced sample was PBMCs. This receptor was identified in a female donor in good health and CMV-seronegative. The V and J genes are TRBV2 and TRBJ2-7; D might be TRBD1 (6 bases). The CDR3 sequence is CASAGTTSSYEQYF. As DNA, the CDR3 is TGTGCCAGCGCTGGGACAACCTCGTCCTACGAGCAGTACTTC.